This TCR beta chain came from a study of long-term antiretroviral therapy in people with HIV. This was the immunoSEQ v3.0 assay at survey level. Only in-frame clones appear in the TCRdb table, and some are missing; sequencing was by immunoSEQ multiplex PCR. This sample has 35,000 or so clones, with about 94% found just once. The CDR3 runs 17 residues. Trimming removed 2 bases at V and 5 bases at J, with 18 bases between. Germline values: CDR1 ENHRY, CDR2 SYGVKD. Treated in the United States were all of the participants with HIV. Source: unsorted PBMCs, taken 4.1 years after starting antiretroviral therapy. The rearrangement joins TRBV10-3 to TRBJ2-2; tentatively, D is TRBD1 or TRBD2 (6 bases each). The sequence was obtained from a woman aged 45-65 years with HIV. CDR3 coding DNA: TGTGCCATCAGTGAGCGGGGGCCGCAGGGCGGGACCGGGGAGCTGTTTTTT. Translation gives CAISERGPQGGTGELFF.